One sample yielded the 18 T cell receptor beta chains listed below, sequenced in a study of T cell responses to AZD1222 COVID-19 vaccine. Assay used: immunoSEQ multiplex PCR; TCRdb lists only in-frame clones, some missing. The sample shows some 170,000 clones, approximately 89% of them seen only once. This sample comprised peripheral blood, obtained 28 days after the second AZD1222 dose. These receptors all come from an adult who received the AZD1222 COVID-19 vaccine.

This rearrangement joins TRBV6-5 to TRBJ2-4; the match to TRBD2 covers 11 bases. Looked up from germline, CDR1 is MNHEY and CDR2 is SVGAGI. The CDR3 length is 14 residues. Trimming took 6 bases from V and 6 from J; bases not matched to a gene: 4. CDR3 protein: CASSRSGRGNIQYF. For the CDR3, the DNA is TGTGCCAGCAGCCGTAGCGGGAGGGGAAACATTCAGTACTTC.

The chain combines TRBV2 with TRBJ1-2; D remains unclear. Germline CDR1 reads SNHLY; CDR2 reads FYNNEI. The CDR3 has 13 amino acids. Trimming shortened V by 10 bases and J by 4 bases, and 16 bases separated the two germline ends. DNA of the CDR3: TGTGCCATCGTGATATCACCTCTCTATGGCTACACCTTC. This codes for CAIVISPLYGYTF.

J is TRBJ2-7 and V is TRBV12-3 or TRBV12-4; 7 bases are a match to TRBD1. Trimming took 6 bases from V and 5 from J; bases not matched to a gene: 7. This CDR3 region has 13 residues. CDR3 nucleotide sequence: TGTGCCAGCAGCCCCGACAGGGCCCACGAGCAGTACTTC. It translates to CASSPDRAHEQYF.

CDR3 region: CASSLVSGGSTDTQYF. DNA of the CDR3: TGTGCCAGCAGCTTAGTTAGCGGGGGATCGACAGATACGCAGTATTTT. This chain links TRBV11-1 with TRBJ2-3; 9 nucleotides agree with TRBD2. V shed 1 base and J 3 bases; nucleotides not matched to a gene: 5. The length of the CDR3 is 16 residues. Germline V lookup: CDR1 SGHAT, CDR2 FQDESV (reference sequence).

The chain recombines TRBV6-4 with TRBJ2-3; 10 bases agree with TRBD2. V was pared by 0 bases and J by 6 bases, with 3 bases of the junction left unmatched. This CDR3 has 15 residues. Germline V gene data show CDR1 as MRHNA and CDR2 as SNTAGT. In DNA form, the CDR3 reads TGTGCCAGCAGTGACTCGGCTAGCGGGGGCGATACGCAGTATTTT. It specifies CASSDSASGGDTQYF.

The V call is TRBV7-8, the J call TRBJ2-1, with D perhaps given as TRBD1 or TRBD2 (5 bases each). The germline V gene has CDR1 SGHVS and CDR2 FQNEAQ. The CDR3 totals 19 residues. V lost 4 bases, J lost 0 bases, and 22 bases lay in between. CDR3 in amino acids: CASSSPKRGQGRSYNEQFF. The DNA of the CDR3 is TGTGCCAGCAGCTCGCCCAAGAGAGGGCAGGGTCGCTCCTACAATGAGCAGTTCTTC.

This rearrangement joins TRBV12-3 or TRBV12-4 to TRBJ2-3, with D possibly TRBD2 on 6 matching bases. Trimming left V 2 bases short and J 5 bases short, with 8 bases between. The length of the CDR3 is 13 residues. CDR3 in DNA: TGTGCCAGCAGTTTAAACGGGAGAGATACGCAGTATTTT. Its translation is CASSLNGRDTQYF.

The J gene is TRBJ2-2, the V gene TRBV10-2, with D uncertain. There are 14 residues in the CDR3. Germline V gene data show CDR1 as WSHSY and CDR2 as SAAADI. Trimming removed 9 bases at V and 2 bases at J, with 13 bases between. The CDR3 region has the DNA TGCGCCAGTAGACCCGTGACTAACACCGGGGAGCTGTTTTTT. Residues: CASRPVTNTGELFF.

The chain has TRBV6-5 and TRBJ1-2; 9 nucleotides align to TRBD1. V shed 2 bases and J 8 bases; nucleotides not matched to a gene: 6. Germline V lookup: CDR1 MNHEY, CDR2 SVGAGI. There are 14 residues in the CDR3. This CDR3 reads CASSYNRQGGGYTF. The CDR3 DNA is TGTGCCAGCAGTTACAACCGACAGGGGGGCGGCTACACCTTC.

The V gene is TRBV2, the J gene TRBJ1-6; D might be TRBD1 (6 bases). This CDR3 contains 14 residues. The germline V gene encodes CDR1 SNHLY and CDR2 FYNNEI. The V end was cut by 6 bases, the J end by 10 bases, with 16 bases between. CDR3 sequence (DNA): TGTGCCAGCAGGGTTACAGGGAGGGACTCACCCCTCCACTTT. Protein product: CASRVTGRDSPLHF.

This chain connects TRBV19 to TRBJ2-5, with D perhaps TRBD1 (6 bases). Germline V gene sequence: CDR1 LNHDA, CDR2 SQIVND (reference sequence). The CDR3 extends over 14 amino acids. V was pared by 6 bases and J by 2 bases, with 13 bases between. In DNA form, the CDR3 reads TGTGCCAGTAGGACAGGAAGGAGTCAAGAGACCCAGTACTTC. Its translation: CASRTGRSQETQYF.

This chain connects TRBV5-1 to TRBJ2-6, with D possibly TRBD1 on 6 matching bases. The V end lost 0 bases, the J end lost 0 bases, and 7 bases lay between the germline ends. CDR1 and CDR2 from the germline V gene are SGHRS and YFSETQ. The CDR3 sequence is 16 residues long. The CDR3 is CASSLGTASGANVLTF. CDR3 in DNA: TGCGCCAGCAGCTTGGGGACAGCCTCTGGGGCCAACGTCCTGACTTTC.

The V call is TRBV27, the J call TRBJ1-5, with D hard to call. CDR1 and CDR2 from the germline V gene are MNHEY and SMNVEV (reference sequence). V was trimmed by 2 bases and J by 2 bases, leaving 4 bases between them. This CDR3 region has 13 residues. CDR3 sequence: CASSLTRNQPQHF. The CDR3 bases are TGTGCCAGCAGTTTAACCCGCAATCAGCCCCAGCATTTT.

A single count supports this clone. The rearrangement links TRBV28 to TRBJ1-6, with 7 bases identical to TRBD1. The J segment lost 7 bases and the V segment lost 8 bases, leaving 5 bases of the junction unmatched. Germline V gives CDR1 MDHEN, CDR2 SYDVKM. The CDR3 extends over 13 amino acids. CDR3 residues: CASLRQGNSPLHF. DNA of the CDR3: TGTGCCAGCTTGAGACAGGGCAATTCACCCCTCCACTTT.

V gene TRBV2 combines with J gene TRBJ1-2; D possibly corresponds to TRBD1 (5 bases). The V gene's germline CDR1 is SNHLY and CDR2 FYNNEI. V was pared by 4 bases and J by 4 bases, with 10 bases between. The CDR3 is made up of 13 amino acids. CDR3 region: CASSAGVGYGYTF. The CDR3 DNA reads TGTGCCAGCAGTGCGGGGGTAGGCTATGGCTACACCTTC.

The genes are TRBV5-1 and TRBJ1-3; D is possibly TRBD1 (5 bases). With 0 bases removed from V and 0 bases from J, the gap between germline ends came to 10 bases. The CDR3 length is 16 residues. In germline, CDR1 is SGHRS, CDR2 YFSETQ. CDR3 amino acids: CASSLETANSGNTIYF. The CDR3 DNA is TGCGCCAGCAGCTTGGAGACAGCTAACTCTGGAAACACCATATATTTT.

The V call is TRBV9, the J call TRBJ1-1, with a tentative D call TRBD1 (6 bases). V lost 6 bases to trimming and J lost 1 base, with 13 bases between them. The CDR3 is 14 amino acids. The V gene's germline CDR1 is SGDLS and CDR2 YYNGEE. The DNA for the CDR3 is TGTGCCAGCACCACCGGACAGAGGAACACTGAAGCTTTCTTT. It translates to CASTTGQRNTEAFF.

This sequence joins TRBV5-4 and TRBJ2-5; a possible D gene is TRBD2 (6 bases). V was shortened by 4 bases and J by 4 bases, with 17 bases between the two germline ends. The V gene's germline CDR1 is SGHNT and CDR2 YYREEE (reference sequence). CDR3 size: 15 residues. CDR3 in DNA: TGTGCCAGCAGCACCCAGACTAGTGGGACAGAGACCCAGTACTTC. Translated, it gives CASSTQTSGTETQYF.